A selection of T cell receptor beta chains follows, all from one sample in a study of blood T cell repertoires in COVID-19. Clones were sequenced by immunoSEQ multiplex PCR, and TCRdb holds only the in-frame ones, with some missing. The top ten hold more than 9% of the sample, which has 300,000 or so clones, about nine tenths seen once. The sequencing sample was made of PBMCs or T cells enriched from blood (not recorded which). These receptors were obtained from a young woman who had recovered from COVID-19. The CDR3 runs from the conserved cysteine through the conserved F or W. Fields, in order: CDR3 DNA, CDR3 protein, V gene, clone size, J gene, D gene. The D gene is left open where the match is weak. Expanded clones get a size class; other rows say once, few or many, or leave the size out.

CDR3 DNA: TGCGCCAGCAGACAGGGGATCAGCTCTGGAAACACCATATATTTT; CDR3 protein: CASRQGISSGNTIYF; V gene: TRBV5-1; clone size: -; J gene: TRBJ1-3; D gene: TRBD1
CDR3 DNA: TGTGCCAGCAGCCCAGGACAGGGGGATAATGAAAAACTGTTTTTT; CDR3 protein: CASSPGQGDNEKLFF; V gene: TRBV7-9; clone size: -; J gene: TRBJ1-4; D gene: TRBD1
CDR3 DNA: TGCGCCAGCAGCTTGGCCAGGGACAGGGTAGAGAACACTGAAGCTTTCTTT; CDR3 protein: CASSLARDRVENTEAFF; V gene: TRBV5-1; clone size: -; J gene: TRBJ1-1; D gene: TRBD1
CDR3 DNA: TGTGCCAGCAGTTACTCGGGGACAGGGAGCTACGAGCAGTACTTC; CDR3 protein: CASSYSGTGSYEQYF; V gene: TRBV6-5; clone size: -; J gene: TRBJ2-7; D gene: TRBD1
CDR3 DNA: TGTGCCAGCAGTTACTCCTCATTTCGTCCTGAACTTAATGAAAAACTGTTTTTT; CDR3 protein: CASSYSSFRPELNEKLFF; V gene: TRBV6-2/TRBV6-3; clone size: -; J gene: TRBJ1-4; D gene: -
CDR3 DNA: TGTGCCATCACCCCGACAGGGCAGGGCGGGGAGCTGTTTTTT; CDR3 protein: CAITPTGQGGELFF; V gene: TRBV10-3; clone size: -; J gene: TRBJ2-2; D gene: TRBD1
CDR3 DNA: TGCGCCAGCAGTGTGGCAGGCAATCAGCCCCAGCATTTT; CDR3 protein: CASSVAGNQPQHF; V gene: TRBV10-2; clone size: -; J gene: TRBJ1-5; D gene: -
CDR3 DNA: TGTGCCAGCAGTGAAGGTCCCCAAGGGGTCTACGAGCAGTACTTC; CDR3 protein: CASSEGPQGVYEQYF; V gene: TRBV6-1; clone size: -; J gene: TRBJ2-7; D gene: -
CDR3 DNA: TGCGCCAGCAGCCAAAGATCAGACAGGGCGCTCTACGAGCAGTACTTC; CDR3 protein: CASSQRSDRALYEQYF; V gene: TRBV4-1; clone size: -; J gene: TRBJ2-7; D gene: TRBD1
CDR3 DNA: TGTGCCAGCAGGGAAGGGACAGGCACTGAAGCTTTCTTT; CDR3 protein: CASREGTGTEAFF; V gene: TRBV12-3/TRBV12-4; clone size: -; J gene: TRBJ1-1; D gene: TRBD1
CDR3 DNA: TGTGCCTGGAGTTTCCCAACTTACTCCGTCAATGAGCAGTTCTTC; CDR3 protein: CAWSFPTYSVNEQFF; V gene: TRBV30; clone size: -; J gene: TRBJ2-1; D gene: -
CDR3 DNA: TGCAGCGTTGTCCCTCTAGCGGGGGGCTCCTACGAGCAGTACTTC; CDR3 protein: CSVVPLAGGSYEQYF; V gene: TRBV29-1; clone size: -; J gene: TRBJ2-7; D gene: TRBD2
CDR3 DNA: TGTGCCACCAGCGGGACTAGCGGCACAGATACGCAGTATTTT; CDR3 protein: CATSGTSGTDTQYF; V gene: TRBV15; clone size: -; J gene: TRBJ2-3; D gene: TRBD2
CDR3 DNA: TGTGCCAGCAGCCATTACTACGAGCAGTACTTC; CDR3 protein: CASSHYYEQYF; V gene: TRBV14; clone size: -; J gene: TRBJ2-7; D gene: -
CDR3 DNA: TGTGCCAGCAGCTGGGACAGGGGGGACGTCACTGAAGCTTTCTTT; CDR3 protein: CASSWDRGDVTEAFF; V gene: TRBV5-6; clone size: -; J gene: TRBJ1-1; D gene: TRBD1
CDR3 DNA: TGTGCCAGCAGTGAACGAAACAGGGCTGAAGCTTTCTTT; CDR3 protein: CASSERNRAEAFF; V gene: TRBV25-1; clone size: -; J gene: TRBJ1-1; D gene: -
CDR3 DNA: TGTGCCAGCAACACAATTTTCCGGGGGAAGAGGAATTCACCCCTCCACTTT; CDR3 protein: CASNTIFRGKRNSPLHF; V gene: TRBV11-2; clone size: -; J gene: TRBJ1-6; D gene: -
CDR3 DNA: TGTGCCAGCAGTAGTGACAGTCCCTACGAGCAGTACTTC; CDR3 protein: CASSSDSPYEQYF; V gene: TRBV2; clone size: -; J gene: TRBJ2-7; D gene: -
CDR3 DNA: TGCGCCAGCAGCCAAAGCCAGGGGGCGCGAGGTGAAAAACTGTTTTTT; CDR3 protein: CASSQSQGARGEKLFF; V gene: TRBV4-1; clone size: -; J gene: TRBJ1-4; D gene: TRBD1
CDR3 DNA: TGTGCCAGCAGCAACAGGGGAGATGGGTTGTGGCCCCAGCATTTT; CDR3 protein: CASSNRGDGLWPQHF; V gene: TRBV6-5; clone size: -; J gene: TRBJ1-5; D gene: TRBD1
CDR3 DNA: TGTGCCAGCAGTGGCCCGGGGGGCAATCAGCCCCAGCATTTT; CDR3 protein: CASSGPGGNQPQHF; V gene: TRBV2; clone size: once; J gene: TRBJ1-5; D gene: -
CDR3 DNA: TGTGCCAGCAGTTTTGCGGGACAGGGGGCCTACGAGCAGTACTTC; CDR3 protein: CASSFAGQGAYEQYF; V gene: TRBV2; clone size: few; J gene: TRBJ2-7; D gene: TRBD1
CDR3 DNA: TGTGCCAGCAGTTATCTAGGGGGGGAGTACGAGCAGTACTTC; CDR3 protein: CASSYLGGEYEQYF; V gene: TRBV6-5; clone size: -; J gene: TRBJ2-7; D gene: -
CDR3 DNA: TGTGCCAGCAGCTTAGGGGCAGGGGTAGGCTACGAGCAGTACTTC; CDR3 protein: CASSLGAGVGYEQYF; V gene: TRBV7-2; clone size: -; J gene: TRBJ2-7; D gene: -
CDR3 DNA: TGTGCCAGCAGCGTAGAAGGGAGCTACTACGAGCAGTACTTC; CDR3 protein: CASSVEGSYYEQYF; V gene: TRBV9; clone size: -; J gene: TRBJ2-7; D gene: -
CDR3 DNA: TGTGCCAGCAGCGCGACAGGTCGGTCGCTCAATCCTGAGCAGTTCTTC; CDR3 protein: CASSATGRSLNPEQFF; V gene: TRBV9; clone size: once; J gene: TRBJ2-1; D gene: -
CDR3 DNA: TGTGCCAGCAGTTTCCTAATGAACACTGAAGCTTTCTTT; CDR3 protein: CASSFLMNTEAFF; V gene: TRBV12-3/TRBV12-4; clone size: -; J gene: TRBJ1-1; D gene: -
CDR3 DNA: TGTGCCAGCAGCAAAGCTCGGACAGGGGGGTTGGCCGGGGCCAACGTCCTGACTTTC; CDR3 protein: CASSKARTGGLAGANVLTF; V gene: TRBV21-1; clone size: -; J gene: TRBJ2-6; D gene: -
CDR3 DNA: TGCGCCAGCAGCCTATTGACAGGGGGAGACACTGAAGCTTTCTTT; CDR3 protein: CASSLLTGGDTEAFF; V gene: TRBV5-1; clone size: few; J gene: TRBJ1-1; D gene: TRBD1
CDR3 DNA: TGTGCCAGCTCACGGGGACTAGCGGGGGGTTCTATAAGAGGCAATGAGCAGTTCTTC; CDR3 protein: CASSRGLAGGSIRGNEQFF; V gene: TRBV18; clone size: -; J gene: TRBJ2-1; D gene: TRBD2
CDR3 DNA: TGTGCCAGCAGTGGTCAGGGGGGCACTGAAGCTTTCTTT; CDR3 protein: CASSGQGGTEAFF; V gene: TRBV2; clone size: -; J gene: TRBJ1-1; D gene: TRBD1
CDR3 DNA: TGTGCCAGCACTCAGGGGGCCGAGGAAAAACTGTTTTTT; CDR3 protein: CASTQGAEEKLFF; V gene: TRBV2; clone size: -; J gene: TRBJ1-4; D gene: TRBD1
CDR3 DNA: TGTGCCTGGAGTCCGGGTGAAAAACTGTTTTTT; CDR3 protein: CAWSPGEKLFF; V gene: TRBV30; clone size: -; J gene: TRBJ1-4; D gene: -
CDR3 DNA: TGTGCCAGCAGGCCTAGACAGGGGCCCGCTGAAGCTTTCTTT; CDR3 protein: CASRPRQGPAEAFF; V gene: TRBV7-9; clone size: -; J gene: TRBJ1-1; D gene: TRBD1
CDR3 DNA: TGTGCCTGGAGTAAGGGACCGACTAGCGGGGTGACCGGGGAGCTGTTTTTT; CDR3 protein: CAWSKGPTSGVTGELFF; V gene: TRBV30; clone size: -; J gene: TRBJ2-2; D gene: TRBD2
CDR3 DNA: TGTGCCAGCAGCCGCCAAGAGACCCAGTACTTC; CDR3 protein: CASSRQETQYF; V gene: TRBV5-6; clone size: -; J gene: TRBJ2-5; D gene: -
CDR3 DNA: TGTGCCAGTAATACAGGGTTGGGCAATCAGCCCCAGCATTTT; CDR3 protein: CASNTGLGNQPQHF; V gene: TRBV19; clone size: -; J gene: TRBJ1-5; D gene: -
CDR3 DNA: TGTGCCAGCAGCTTTACTAGCGGGAGGGCTGCAGATACGCAGTATTTT; CDR3 protein: CASSFTSGRAADTQYF; V gene: TRBV5-4; clone size: -; J gene: TRBJ2-3; D gene: TRBD2
CDR3 DNA: TGCGCCAGCAGCCAAGTTGGGACATCATATGGCTACACCTTC; CDR3 protein: CASSQVGTSYGYTF; V gene: TRBV4-1; clone size: -; J gene: TRBJ1-2; D gene: -
CDR3 DNA: TGCGCCAGCAGCGTTTCTCCCGGGACAGGGATGTTAGACGAGCAGTACTTC; CDR3 protein: CASSVSPGTGMLDEQYF; V gene: TRBV5-1; clone size: once; J gene: TRBJ2-7; D gene: TRBD1
CDR3 DNA: TGTGCCAGCAGCATGGACAGGCGAGAAGCTTTCTTT; CDR3 protein: CASSMDRREAFF; V gene: TRBV11-2; clone size: -; J gene: TRBJ1-1; D gene: TRBD1
CDR3 DNA: TGTGCCACCAGTGATGCCCGTTTTCAGGGCTACACCTTC; CDR3 protein: CATSDARFQGYTF; V gene: TRBV24-1; clone size: -; J gene: TRBJ1-2; D gene: -
CDR3 DNA: TGTGCCAGCAGCCAGGGGTTCTCCTATAATTCACCCCTCCACTTT; CDR3 protein: CASSQGFSYNSPLHF; V gene: TRBV9; clone size: -; J gene: TRBJ1-6; D gene: -
CDR3 DNA: TGTGCCACCAGTGGGCTAGCGGGCGAACAGTTCTTC; CDR3 protein: CATSGLAGEQFF; V gene: TRBV24-1; clone size: -; J gene: TRBJ2-1; D gene: TRBD2
CDR3 DNA: TGTGCCAGCAGTTTCGACCTAAAGGACAGTTGGAGTTCACCCCTCCACTTT; CDR3 protein: CASSFDLKDSWSSPLHF; V gene: TRBV28; clone size: -; J gene: TRBJ1-6; D gene: -
CDR3 DNA: TGTGCCAGTAGTACCCGGGACAGAGAAGGCTACACCTTC; CDR3 protein: CASSTRDREGYTF; V gene: TRBV19; clone size: -; J gene: TRBJ1-2; D gene: TRBD1
CDR3 DNA: TGTGCCAGCTCACCACCGATCGCAGGGGGAGTCAACGTCCTGACTTTC; CDR3 protein: CASSPPIAGGVNVLTF; V gene: TRBV18; clone size: -; J gene: TRBJ2-6; D gene: TRBD1
CDR3 DNA: TGTGCCAGCAGCTTGGAAGGGACTCGCACAGATACGCAGTATTTT; CDR3 protein: CASSLEGTRTDTQYF; V gene: TRBV7-3; clone size: once; J gene: TRBJ2-3; D gene: -
CDR3 DNA: TGTGCCAGCAGCCCCCGGCGGATCTATAGCAATCAGCCCCAGCATTTT; CDR3 protein: CASSPRRIYSNQPQHF; V gene: TRBV7-8; clone size: -; J gene: TRBJ1-5; D gene: -
CDR3 DNA: TGTGCCAGCAGCCGCCTCGGTGAAGCTTTCTTT; CDR3 protein: CASSRLGEAFF; V gene: TRBV3-1/TRBV3-2; clone size: -; J gene: TRBJ1-1; D gene: -
CDR3 DNA: TGTGCCAGCAGTTACTCGACAGGCACAGATACGCAGTATTTT; CDR3 protein: CASSYSTGTDTQYF; V gene: TRBV6-5; clone size: -; J gene: TRBJ2-3; D gene: -
CDR3 DNA: TGTGCCAGCAGCGGACAGGGTGGCAATCAGCCCCAGCATTTT; CDR3 protein: CASSGQGGNQPQHF; V gene: TRBV7-9; clone size: -; J gene: TRBJ1-5; D gene: TRBD1
CDR3 DNA: TGTGCCAGCAGCTTGGCCGGGAGGCCCTCCTACAATGAGCAGTTCTTC; CDR3 protein: CASSLAGRPSYNEQFF; V gene: TRBV5-5; clone size: -; J gene: TRBJ2-1; D gene: TRBD2
CDR3 DNA: TGTGCCAGCAGCTTAGGATCAAGCGCGGGAGGTACAGATACGCAGTATTTT; CDR3 protein: CASSLGSSAGGTDTQYF; V gene: TRBV11-3; clone size: -; J gene: TRBJ2-3; D gene: TRBD2